The source of this T cell receptor (beta chain) is a study of cytomegalovirus exposure and HLA in healthy donors. This CDR3 has 13 amino acids. The V gene lost 4 bases and the J gene lost 2 bases, with 11 bases spanning the gap. The germline CDR1 and CDR2 sequences are SQVTM and ANQGSEA. This clone has a handful of counts. 60 Vbeta and 13 Jbeta primers were used in PCR. This table comes from immunoSEQ multiplex PCR, and its TCRdb copy is limited to in-frame clones, with some not included. The sample lists about 270,000 clones, roughly 70% seen once, with approximately 2.1% in the top ten. Donors sampled were nominally healthy, though unrecorded immune exposures were likely.

The TCR comes from a female donor in good health and CMV-seronegative. Sequences were obtained from PBMCs. The chain has TRBV29-1 and TRBJ1-2, with D perhaps matching TRBD1 (5 bases). Here the CDR3 DNA reads TGCAGCGTTGTCAGGGATTCCAACTATGGCTACACCTTC. It translates to CSVVRDSNYGYTF.